The clone carrying this TCR beta chain showed up just a few times. The sample comes from a study of blood T cell repertoires in COVID-19. Study context: Acute and convalescent COVID-19 samples came from the United States, Italy and Spain. Nucleic acid was either cDNA or gDNA, and it came from T cells, B-cell-depleted T cells, or PBMCs.

The V and J ends lost 7 bases and 5 bases, in that order; junction bases with no gene match: 9. Germline V CDR1 and CDR2: SGHRS, YFSETQ. This CDR3 is 16 amino acids long. Authors' methods: Scientists estimated how many nucleated cells there were by amplifying reference gene primers. TCRdb's table, derived via immunoSEQ multiplex PCR, lists solely in-frame clones and lacks some. V and J calls and clone size are given by that table; D and trimming were obtained from the DNA. This table holds over 110,000 clones, about 91% found once. The genes are TRBV5-1 and TRBJ2-3; TRBD2 aligns across 14 bases. The clonotype was recovered from a human donor in a cohort sampled during active COVID-19. The material sequenced was peripheral blood. In DNA, the CDR3 is TGCGCCAGCTTCCGACTAGCGGGGGGGCCGGGAGATACGCAGTATTTT. Translation: CASFRLAGGPGDTQYF.